A single sample is the source of the 20 T cell receptor beta chains below, sequenced in a study of blood T cell repertoires in COVID-19. TCRdb's table, derived via immunoSEQ multiplex PCR, lists solely in-frame clones and lacks some. The data hold roughly 100,000 clones, with 70% to 75% observed a single time. Specimen: peripheral blood. The receptors stem from a human donor with acute or convalescent COVID-19. The donor label of this sample is uncertain.

V usage is TRBV7-2 and J usage is TRBJ2-5; 9 bases align to TRBD2. Germline assignment: CDR1 SGHTA and CDR2 FQGNSA. The ends lost 0 bases at V and 0 bases at J; junction bases unmatched: 14. The CDR3 consists of 20 residues. Written as DNA, the CDR3 is TGTGCCAGCAGCTTAGCGCGGAGTTTAGCGGGGGCCCGGGACCAAGAGACCCAGTACTTC. Translating it yields CASSLARSLAGARDQETQYF.

This clone was detected once. The V and J genes are TRBV5-4 and TRBJ2-7, with D possibly TRBD2 on 7 matching bases. Germline V gives CDR1 SGHNT, CDR2 YYREEE (reference sequence). The CDR3 spans 14 residues. CDR3 nucleotides: TGTGCCAGCAGTTTGGGGGGGGGCTTTAGGGAGCAGTACGTC. Amino acids: CASSLGGGFREQYV.

This clone was picked up many times. The J gene is TRBJ2-1, the V gene TRBV7-8; TRBD1 agrees at 11 bases. Germline CDR1 is SGHVS and CDR2 is FQNEAQ. This CDR3 is 16 amino acids long. V lost 1 base to trimming and J lost 6 bases; unmatched junction nucleotides: 5. The CDR3 coding sequence is TGTGCCAGCAGCTTAGGCCCCGGGACAGGGGGCAATGAGCAGTTCTTC. This sequence encodes CASSLGPGTGGNEQFF.

The V gene is TRBV18, the J gene TRBJ1-3, with TRBD1 identical over 8 bases. The junction had 16 bases not matched to a gene; V was cut back by 6 bases and J by 3 bases. There are 18 residues in the CDR3. In germline, CDR1 is KGHSH, CDR2 LQKENI. CDR3 coding DNA: TGTGCCAGCTCTCCCGCCGGGACAGGAAGGCTGGGTGGAAACACCATATATTTT. Amino acid sequence: CASSPAGTGRLGGNTIYF.

This clone was found many times. This CDR3 is also generated by other DNA sequences in the sample. The genes are TRBV5-1 and TRBJ2-2; 15 positions match TRBD2. The CDR3 consists of 16 residues. The J segment lost 6 bases and the V segment lost 4 bases, leaving 4 bases of the junction unmatched. Germline CDR1 and CDR2: SGHRS and YFSETQ. CDR3 sequence: CASSTGLAGGAGELFF. CDR3 coding DNA: TGCGCCAGCAGCACGGGACTAGCGGGGGGTGCCGGGGAGCTGTTTTTT.

The J gene is TRBJ1-1, the V gene TRBV12-3 or TRBV12-4, with 8 positions matching TRBD1. The CDR3 totals 13 residues. Losses at the gene ends were 5 bases for V and 5 bases for J; bases not matched to a gene: 4. The DNA for the CDR3 is TGTGCCAGCAGTACAGGGGGGGGGACTGAAGCTTTCTTT. It is translated as CASSTGGGTEAFF.

This chain uses TRBV5-6 with TRBJ1-6; 8 positions agree with TRBD1. V was pared by 4 bases and J by 9 bases, with 6 bases of the junction left unmatched. The CDR3 has 14 amino acids. Germline V lookup: CDR1 SGHDT, CDR2 YYEEEE. CDR3 amino acids: CASSLGQGGSPLHF. In nucleotides, the CDR3 is TGTGCCAGCAGCCTTGGACAGGGAGGTTCACCCCTCCACTTT.

The chain combines TRBV3-1 (or the pseudogene TRBV3-2) with TRBJ2-3; tentative D call: TRBD2 (6 bases). Germline V lookup: CDR1 LGHDT, CDR2 YNNKEL (reference sequence). The V and J ends lost 4 bases and 2 bases respectively, with 16 bases between them. This CDR3 is 16 amino acids long. In nucleotides, the CDR3 is TGTGCCAGCAGCCCCTCCGGGCGGGGTTTCACAGATACGCAGTATTTT. It specifies CASSPSGRGFTDTQYF.

The DNA of the CDR3 is TGTGCCAGCAGCTTAGATTCCCCTTACAATGAGCAGTTCTTC. As protein: CASSLDSPYNEQFF. The chain couples TRBV11-2 to TRBJ2-1; D not certain. The length of the CDR3 is 14 residues. The V and J ends lost 0 bases and 4 bases respectively, with 7 bases between them. In germline, CDR1 is SGHAT, CDR2 FQNNGV.

The chain is built from TRBV5-1 and TRBJ2-2; 7 nucleotides agree with TRBD1. The CDR3 contains 18 residues. Looked up from germline, CDR1 is SGHRS and CDR2 is YFSETQ. Germline trimming cut 3 bases from V and 0 bases from J; bases unmatched to any gene: 11. The CDR3 loop reads CASSSPKGQPTNTGELFF. The CDR3 DNA reads as TGCGCCAGCAGCTCGCCCAAGGGACAGCCAACGAACACCGGGGAGCTGTTTTTT.

This chain connects TRBV20-1 to TRBJ2-5, with TRBD2 matching 9 bases. The CDR3 sequence is 14 residues long. Trimming removed 3 bases from V and 5 bases from J; junction bases left unmatched: 7. Germline values: CDR1 DFQATT, CDR2 SNEGSKA (reference sequence). The CDR3: CSASMAGGRETQYF. CDR3 sequence (DNA): TGCAGTGCTAGTATGGCGGGGGGGCGGGAGACCCAGTACTTC.

This clone was picked up a small number of times. The V gene is TRBV11-3, the J gene TRBJ2-3; no reliable D call. The CDR3 is made up of 12 amino acids. Trimming left V 4 bases short and J 6 bases short, with 8 bases between. CDR1 is SGHNT, CDR2 YENEEA, per germline. Here the CDR3 DNA reads TGTGCCAGCAGCTCCCACACCGATACGCAGTATTTT. Translating gives CASSSHTDTQYF.

The chain carries TRBV6-5 and TRBJ2-1; D is perhaps TRBD2 (5 bases). This CDR3 contains 12 residues. V was pared by 7 bases and J by 4 bases, with 8 bases between. Looked up from germline, CDR1 is MNHEY and CDR2 is SVGAGI. For the CDR3, the DNA is TGTGCCAGCATTCGGGATTACAATGAGCAGTTCTTC. It yields the protein CASIRDYNEQFF.

Concerning this clone itself: The identical CDR3 is also encoded by other nucleotide sequences in the sample. The rearrangement uses TRBV6-5 and TRBJ2-7; TRBD1 might be the D (5 bases). V lost 4 bases to trimming and J lost 3 bases, with 7 bases between them. The CDR3 is 12 amino acids. Germline V gene lookup returns CDR1 MNHEY and CDR2 SVGAGI. The CDR3 DNA sequence: TGTGCCAGCAGTTCCACAGGCTACGAGCAGTACTTC. Its protein product is CASSSTGYEQYF.

The chain links TRBV7-9 to TRBJ1-2; 7 bases align to TRBD1. The length of the CDR3 is 13 residues. Germline V CDR1 and CDR2: SEHNR, FQNEAQ (reference sequence). Trimming at V came to 3 bases and at J to 7 bases, leaving 5 bases not matched to a gene. CDR3 protein: CASSLTGSIGYTF. The DNA for the CDR3 is TGTGCCAGCAGCTTGACAGGGTCAATTGGCTACACCTTC.

The rearrangement uses TRBV9 and TRBJ2-3; the match to TRBD2 covers 8 bases. The CDR3 is 15 residues long. V gave up 6 bases and J gave up 2 bases; unmatched junction bases: 8. CDR1 SGDLS and CDR2 YYNGEE come from the germline V gene. This chain's CDR3 is CASTTGGGNTDTQYF. CDR3 DNA sequence: TGTGCCAGCACCACGGGAGGGGGGAACACAGATACGCAGTATTTT.

This sequence joins TRBV14 and TRBJ1-6; 7 bases map to TRBD1. Unmatched junction bases numbered 10, after V lost 4 bases and J lost 10 bases. Germline V gene data show CDR1 as SGHDN and CDR2 as FVKESK. The CDR3 runs 15 residues. The CDR3 here is CASSPQTGWGSPLHF. The CDR3 DNA reads TGTGCCAGCAGCCCGCAGACAGGGTGGGGATCACCCCTCCACTTT. The variable domain in full, completed from reference TRBV14 and TRBJ1-6, reads EAGVTQFPSHSVIEKGQTVTLRCDPISGHDNLYWYRRVMGKEIKFLLHFVKESKQDESGMPNNRFLAERTGGTYSTLKVQPAELEDSGVYFCASSPQTGWGSPLHFGNGTRLTVT.

This clone appeared once. At one end the junction does not follow the germline gene, possibly because of a read error. This chain connects TRBV7-6 to TRBJ1-1, with TRBD1 matching 12 bases. The CDR3 is 16 residues long. Germline loops: CDR1 SGHVS, CDR2 FNYEAQ. CDR3 region: CASRLGGQGASGEAFF. The CDR3 DNA is TGTGCCAGCAGATTAGGGGGACAGGGGGCATCGGGTGAAGCTTTCTTT.

This clone appeared many times. The CDR3 nucleotides are TGTGCCACCCCGGGAGAGACAGCTTGGTCCTACGAGCAGTACTTC. Residues: CATPGETAWSYEQYF. V gene TRBV7-6 combines with J gene TRBJ2-7; a weak D match, TRBD2 (6 bases). Trimming cost V 10 bases and J 1 base, with 20 bases left between them. This CDR3 contains 15 residues. Germline loops: CDR1 SGHVS, CDR2 FNYEAQ.

This clone was counted once. The V and J genes are TRBV7-2 and TRBJ1-6; D may be TRBD1 (5 bases). The CDR3 sequence is 15 residues long. Germline V lookup: CDR1 SGHTA, CDR2 FQGNSA. Trimming took off 3 bases at V and 10 bases at J, with 16 bases between the two ends. The CDR3 bases are TGTGCCAGCAGCTTTCAGCTCGGTGGGGGGTCACCCCTCCACTTT. Its translation is CASSFQLGGGSPLHF.